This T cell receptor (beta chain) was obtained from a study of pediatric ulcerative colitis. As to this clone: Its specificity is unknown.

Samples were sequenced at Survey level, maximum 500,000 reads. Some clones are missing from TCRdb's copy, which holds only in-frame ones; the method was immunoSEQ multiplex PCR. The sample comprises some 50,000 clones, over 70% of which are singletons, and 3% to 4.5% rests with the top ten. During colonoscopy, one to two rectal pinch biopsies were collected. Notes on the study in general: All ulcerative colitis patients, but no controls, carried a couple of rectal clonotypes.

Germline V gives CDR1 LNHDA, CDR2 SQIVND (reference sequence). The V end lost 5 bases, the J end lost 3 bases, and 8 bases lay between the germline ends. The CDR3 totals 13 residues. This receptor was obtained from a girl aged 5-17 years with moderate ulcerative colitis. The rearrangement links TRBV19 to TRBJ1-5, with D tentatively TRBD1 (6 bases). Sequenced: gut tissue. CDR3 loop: CASSWTVNQPQHF. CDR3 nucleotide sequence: TGTGCCAGTAGTTGGACAGTCAATCAGCCCCAGCATTTT.